The TCR beta chain under discussion was sequenced for a study of blood T cells in healthy people across ages. Isolation of PBMCs gave at least 6 million cells per sample. Then a second PCR, running about 6 to 11 cycles, was carried out with a sample-barcoded 5' primer and a J-beta primer mix. Each CDR3 protein gets one entry after TCRdb re-called the 5' RACE reads with MiXCR. Of 600,000 to 850,000 distinct CDR3 sequences listed, roughly two fifths are singletons. This CDR3 spans 14 amino acids. With 5 bases clipped from V and 4 bases from J, the junction kept 5 bases outside the gene matches. Germline V gene lookup returns CDR1 WSHSY and CDR2 SAAADI. This clonotype was seen a handful of times. Its antigen remains unidentified. General study results and limits: The authors considered diversity estimates from one million T cells to be underestimates. A greater number of naive CD4+ cells and higher diversity distinguished long-lived donors from aged donors.

The receptor was derived from a woman between 55 and 75 years old in good health. This chain joins TRBV10-2 and TRBJ2-5; 9 bases line up with TRBD1. Sequences were obtained from blood. The CDR3 nucleotides are TGCGCCAGCAGTTGGGGACAGGGTGTAGAGACCCAGTACTTC. Translated, it gives CASSWGQGVETQYF.